The T cell receptor beta chain under discussion was sequenced for a study of PD-L1 blockade in urothelial cancer. Study-wide context: Atezolizumab, begun by patients in about 2014, was given at 1,200 mg intravenously every 3 weeks. Per blood sample, T cells had a median of roughly 150,000.

This CDR3 spans 14 amino acids. V lost 1 base, J lost 7 bases, and 11 bases lay in between. Germline V gene data show CDR1 as SEHNR and CDR2 as FQNEAQ (reference sequence). Here immunoSEQ multiplex PCR was the method, and the copy in TCRdb shows in-frame clones only, minus some. The sample has 70,000 to 95,000 clones, 84% seen once. Time point reported: pretreatment peripheral blood. The specimen was PBMCs, collected around atezolizumab (anti-PD-L1) treatment. The chain couples TRBV7-9 to TRBJ1-3, with TRBD1 as a possible D gene (6 bases). The TCR originated in a man aged 55-75 years with urothelial cancer. The CDR3: CASSLEQGGNTIYF. CDR3 in DNA: TGTGCCAGCAGCTTAGAACAGGGTGGCAACACCATATATTTT.